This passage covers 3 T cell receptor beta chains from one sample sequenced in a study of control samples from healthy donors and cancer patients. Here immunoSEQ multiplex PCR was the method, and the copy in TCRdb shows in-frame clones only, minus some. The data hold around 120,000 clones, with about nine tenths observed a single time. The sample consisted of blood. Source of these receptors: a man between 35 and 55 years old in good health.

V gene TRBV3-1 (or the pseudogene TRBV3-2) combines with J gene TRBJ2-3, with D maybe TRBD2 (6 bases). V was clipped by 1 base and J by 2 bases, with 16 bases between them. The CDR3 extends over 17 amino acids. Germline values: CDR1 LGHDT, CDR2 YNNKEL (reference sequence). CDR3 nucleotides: TGTGCCAGCAGCCAAGTCAACGGAGCGGGCAACACAGATACGCAGTATTTT. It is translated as CASSQVNGAGNTDTQYF.

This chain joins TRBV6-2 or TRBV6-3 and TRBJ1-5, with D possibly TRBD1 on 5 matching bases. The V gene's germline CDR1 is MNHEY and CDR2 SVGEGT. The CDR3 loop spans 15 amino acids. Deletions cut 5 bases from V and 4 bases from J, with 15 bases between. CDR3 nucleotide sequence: TGTGCCAGCAGTGGGACGGCTACTACAAATCAGCCCCAGCATTTT. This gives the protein CASSGTATTNQPQHF.

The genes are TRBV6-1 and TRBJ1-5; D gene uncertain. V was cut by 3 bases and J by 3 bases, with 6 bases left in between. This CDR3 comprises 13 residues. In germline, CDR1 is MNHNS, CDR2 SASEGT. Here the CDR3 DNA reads TGTGCCAGCAGTGACAGGACCAATCAGCCCCAGCATTTT. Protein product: CASSDRTNQPQHF.